This is a list of T cell receptor beta chains from one sample in a study of blood T cell repertoires in COVID-19. Generated by immunoSEQ multiplex PCR, the TCRdb table keeps only in-frame clones and is missing some. The sample comprises 60,000 to 85,000 clones, roughly 91% of which are singletons, and 29% rests with the top ten. Sequencing was performed on peripheral blood. The receptors stem from a woman at least 80 years old with active or convalescent COVID-19. Both conserved end residues are part of each CDR3. The D gene is left open where the match is weak. Only some rows state a clone size, as once, few, many or a class for expanded clones.

TRBV5-5	TRBJ2-3	16	.	TRBD1	TGTGCCAGCAGCTCCCGGACAGGGGACGGACAAGATACGCAGTATTTT	CASSSRTGDGQDTQYF
TRBV5-4	TRBJ1-6	15	.	TRBD1	TGTGCCAGCAGCTTGGCCAGGGGGGTTTATTCACCCCTCCACTTT	CASSLARGVYSPLHF
TRBV6-2/TRBV6-3	TRBJ1-6	15	once	TRBD1	TGTGCCAGCAGTCCCCCGGGACAGGGTTATTCACCCCTCCACTTT	CASSPPGQGYSPLHF
TRBV19	TRBJ2-5	16	.	.	TGTGCCAGTAGTAACCGACAGGCCCAGACGCGGGAGACCCAGTACTTC	CASSNRQAQTRETQYF
TRBV21-1	TRBJ2-5	16	.	.	TGTGCCAGCAGCAAAGAAAAAGGAGACAGACAAGAGACCCAGTACTTC	CASSKEKGDRQETQYF
TRBV6-1	TRBJ1-4	15	.	TRBD1	TGTGCCAGCAGTGAAGCGAGGACAGGGCGAGAAAAACTGTTTTTT	CASSEARTGREKLFF
TRBV29-1	TRBJ2-3	10	.	.	TGCAGCGTTGGGCCAGATACGCAGTATTTT	CSVGPDTQYF
TRBV12-3/TRBV12-4	TRBJ1-5	13	.	.	TGTGCCAGCAGTTTGGGAGAAAGTCAGCCCCAGCATTTT	CASSLGESQPQHF
TRBV6-1	TRBJ2-3	16	.	TRBD2	TGTGCCAGCAGTGAAGCGCGGGGGGGCAGGACAGATACGCAGTATTTT	CASSEARGGRTDTQYF
TRBV28	TRBJ1-1	13	.	.	TGTGCCAGCAGTTTACCGGGGGACACTGAAGCTTTCTTT	CASSLPGDTEAFF
TRBV19	TRBJ1-6	15	.	.	TGTGCCAGTAGAGGAGGTGGGAGCAAAAATTCACCCCTCCACTTT	CASRGGGSKNSPLHF
TRBV11-2	TRBJ1-2	14	.	.	TGTGCCAGCTCAATCGTTGGCGGGAACTATGGCTACACCTTC	CASSIVGGNYGYTF
TRBV7-2	TRBJ2-7	14	once	TRBD1	TGTGCCAGCAGCTTGTACAGGGGGCTCTCCGAGCAGTACTTC	CASSLYRGLSEQYF
TRBV9	TRBJ2-2	17	.	.	TGTGCCAGCAGCGCCCGAGCAACAGGGACCTACACCGGGGAGCTGTTTTTT	CASSARATGTYTGELFF
TRBV27	TRBJ1-5	14	.	.	TGTGCCAGCAGTCGGGGGGTCCCCAATCAGCCCCAGCATTTT	CASSRGVPNQPQHF
TRBV9	TRBJ1-4	23	.	TRBD1	TGTGCCAGCAGCGTTGGAGCGGGACAGGGGGTTTTCGTCGTAGCCACATCGAATGAAAAACTGTTTTTT	CASSVGAGQGVFVVATSNEKLFF
TRBV18	TRBJ2-3	14	.	TRBD1	TGTGCCAGCTCACAGGGACAGGGCCCAGATACGCAGTATTTT	CASSQGQGPDTQYF
TRBV28	TRBJ1-2	15	.	TRBD1	TGTGCCAGCAGTCCCCGAGGGGGACAGGGGAGTGGCTACACCTTC	CASSPRGGQGSGYTF
TRBV7-2	TRBJ2-3	13	once	.	TGTGCCAGCAGCTTAGTCGCCGCGGATACGCAGTATTTT	CASSLVAADTQYF
TRBV7-9	TRBJ1-6	16	few	TRBD1	TGTGCCAGCAGCTTAGCTCTAAGGGGGCAGGTAGCACCCCTCCACTTT	CASSLALRGQVAPLHF
TRBV13	TRBJ2-2	19	.	TRBD1	TGTGCCAGCAGCACAAGACGTATAAACCGGGACAGGAGAACCGGGGAGCTGTTTTTT	CASSTRRINRDRRTGELFF
TRBV7-9	TRBJ2-1	13	.	.	TGTGCCAGCAGCTTCAGGGCAGCCGATGAGCAGTTCTTC	CASSFRAADEQFF
TRBV6-2/TRBV6-3	TRBJ2-3	19	.	TRBD2	TGTGCCAGCAGTTACGTGAGCGGGGGGGCCTTATTGGTTACAGATACGCAGTATTTT	CASSYVSGGALLVTDTQYF
TRBV7-3	TRBJ2-6	16	.	.	TGTGCCAGCAGCTTAATGCCAGGTTCTGGGGCCAACGTCCTGACTTTC	CASSLMPGSGANVLTF
TRBV12-3/TRBV12-4	TRBJ1-1	13	.	.	TGTGCCAGCAGTTTATTTCGAGGGACTGAAGCTTTCTTT	CASSLFRGTEAFF
TRBV5-1	TRBJ1-1	14	.	.	TGCGCCAGCGGGGAAGGGGTACAGAACACTGAAGCTTTCTTT	CASGEGVQNTEAFF
TRBV3-1/TRBV3-2	TRBJ2-5	13	.	.	TGTGCCAGCAGGACATCCGGGGAGGAGACCCAGTACTTC	CASRTSGEETQYF
TRBV2	TRBJ1-4	14	.	.	TGTGCCAGCTTTAATCCAGGGGTTAATGAAAAACTGTTTTTT	CASFNPGVNEKLFF
TRBV30	TRBJ1-3	17	.	.	TGTGCCTGGATCGAGGGTATCGAAGGAGCGAGTGGAAACACCATATATTTT	CAWIEGIEGASGNTIYF